This note documents a single T cell receptor beta chain sequence. The antigen remains undetermined. After removal of 6 bases from V and 1 base from J, the junction contained 11 bases not matched to a gene. Germline V CDR1 and CDR2: SGHRS, YFSETQ. This CDR3 has 18 amino acids. This record comes from a study of cytomegalovirus exposure and HLA in healthy donors. The study, taken as a whole, reports: Some highly shared sequence variants likely arose as a pipeline artifact.

The PCR employed 60 Vbeta primers together with 13 Jbeta primers. Clones were read by immunoSEQ multiplex PCR, and TCRdb kept only the in-frame ones, dropping some. The sample shows over 200,000 clones, about 74% of them seen only once. The sequenced material came from PBMCs. This TCR came from a young woman in good health and CMV-seronegative. The chain joins TRBV5-1 to TRBJ2-6, with 9 bases matching TRBD1. The CDR3 DNA is TGCGCCAGCAACTCCGGGACAGGGAGTCTGTCTGGGGCCAACGTCCTGACTTTC. This gives the protein CASNSGTGSLSGANVLTF.